This T cell receptor (beta chain) was found in a study of blood T cell repertoires in COVID-19. The authors' processing: Estimates of nucleated cell counts were drawn from the amplification of reference gene primers. This table comes from immunoSEQ multiplex PCR, and its TCRdb copy is limited to in-frame clones, with some not included. V, J and clone size reflect that table, while D and trimming were determined from the DNA. Of fewer than 65,000 clones listed, roughly nine tenths are singletons. In germline, CDR1 is MDHEN, CDR2 SYDVKM. CDR3 length: 14 residues. J gave up 7 bases and V 2 bases, and 5 bases lay outside the gene matches.

The sample taken for sequencing was peripheral blood. The clonotype originates from a woman aged 60 to 75 with active or convalescent COVID-19. This chain links TRBV28 with TRBJ2-7; 10 positions agree with TRBD2. CDR3 nucleotide sequence: TGTGCCAGCAGTTTAGGGACTAGCGCCGGGGAGCAGTACTTC. Amino acids: CASSLGTSAGEQYF.